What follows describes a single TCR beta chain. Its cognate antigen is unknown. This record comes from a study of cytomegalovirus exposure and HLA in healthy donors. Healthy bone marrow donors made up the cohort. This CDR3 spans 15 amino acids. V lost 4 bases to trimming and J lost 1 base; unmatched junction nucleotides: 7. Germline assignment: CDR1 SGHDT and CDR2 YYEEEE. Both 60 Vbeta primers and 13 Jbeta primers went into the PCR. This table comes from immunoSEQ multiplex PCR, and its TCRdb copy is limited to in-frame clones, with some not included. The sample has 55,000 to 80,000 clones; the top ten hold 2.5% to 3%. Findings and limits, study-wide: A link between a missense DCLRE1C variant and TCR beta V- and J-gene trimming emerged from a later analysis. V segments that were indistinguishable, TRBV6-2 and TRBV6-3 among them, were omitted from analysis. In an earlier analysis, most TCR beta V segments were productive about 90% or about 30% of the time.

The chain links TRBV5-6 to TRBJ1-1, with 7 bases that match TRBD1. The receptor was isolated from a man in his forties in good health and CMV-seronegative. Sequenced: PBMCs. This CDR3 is CASSGQDLKNTEAFF. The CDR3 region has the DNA TGTGCCAGCAGCGGACAGGATTTAAAGAACACTGAAGCTTTCTTT.